These T cell receptor beta chains were read from a single sample in a study of blood T cells in healthy people across ages. One entry per CDR3 protein results from TCRdb running MiXCR on the 5' RACE reads. This table holds about 1,800,000 distinct CDR3 sequences, roughly 27% found once. Sequencing was performed on blood. The source is a woman aged 30 to 39 in good health. The CDR3 runs from the conserved cysteine through the conserved F or W. D genes are given only for firm matches. The size entry is marked missing in some rows and otherwise reads once, few, many or a size class.

d_call	cdr3_length	v_call	clone_size	j_call	cdr3_aa	cdr3_nt
TRBD1	15	TRBV7-2	many	TRBJ2-7	CASSLAGQFPYEQYF	TGTGCCAGCAGCTTAGCGGGACAGTTCCCCTACGAGCAGTACTTC
-	13	TRBV5-1	few	TRBJ1-1	CASSFKVGTEAFF	TGCGCCAGCAGCTTCAAGGTGGGAACTGAAGCTTTCTTT
-	15	TRBV2	-	TRBJ1-6	CASSGRGRNNSPLHF	TGTGCCAGCAGTGGCAGGGGCCGGAATAATTCACCCCTCCACTTT
TRBD2	13	TRBV20-1	few	TRBJ2-7	CSAGGGQGQEQYF	TGCAGTGCTGGCGGGGGGCAGGGGCAGGAGCAGTACTTC
TRBD1	12	TRBV29-1	many	TRBJ2-7	CSGGGQRNEQYF	TGCAGCGGAGGGGGACAGAGAAACGAGCAGTACTTC
-	16	TRBV7-2	-	TRBJ2-7	CASSLASGFDSYEQYF	TGTGCCAGCAGCTTAGCTTCAGGGTTCGACTCCTACGAGCAGTACTTC
-	14	TRBV28	many	TRBJ2-7	CASSWRSGAYEQYF	TGTGCCAGCAGTTGGAGGTCAGGGGCGTACGAGCAGTACTTC
-	14	TRBV5-1	few	TRBJ2-2	CASSASGNAGELFF	TGCGCCAGCAGCGCGTCAGGGAACGCCGGGGAGCTGTTTTTT
-	12	TRBV5-1	few	TRBJ1-1	CASSPEGGEAFF	TGCGCCAGCAGCCCCGAGGGAGGCGAAGCTTTCTTT
-	12	TRBV29-1	many	TRBJ2-7	CSVKRNGDEQYF	TGCAGCGTCAAGAGGAATGGCGACGAGCAGTACTTC
-	17	TRBV7-7	-	TRBJ1-5	CASSCELRGRSNQPQHF	TGTGCCAGCAGCTGTGAGCTGAGGGGAAGGAGCAATCAGCCCCAGCATTTT
-	13	TRBV7-3	-	TRBJ2-5	CAGSLIGGETQYF	TGTGCCGGCAGCTTAATTGGGGGGGAGACCCAGTACTTC
TRBD2	15	TRBV4-1	-	TRBJ2-5	CASSQDSASGGRQYF	TGCGCCAGCAGCCAAGATTCGGCTAGCGGGGGGCGCCAGTACTTC
TRBD1	13	TRBV29-1	few	TRBJ2-7	CSVVGTDDGEQYF	TGCAGCGTTGTCGGGACAGATGATGGAGAGCAGTACTTC
TRBD1	14	TRBV5-1	-	TRBJ1-2	CASSEDRGYYGYTF	TGCGCCAGCAGCGAGGACAGGGGGTATTATGGCTACACCTTC
TRBD2	15	TRBV6-5	few	TRBJ2-1	CASRGGLSARNEQFF	TGTGCCAGCCGGGGGGGTCTATCGGCTCGCAATGAGCAGTTCTTC
-	13	TRBV6-5	-	TRBJ2-7	CASRPSGVYEQYF	TGTGCCAGCAGACCCTCGGGAGTATACGAGCAGTACTTC
-	16	TRBV7-2	-	TRBJ2-5	CASSLVSGPWGETQYF	TGTGCCAGCAGCTTAGTGTCGGGGCCCTGGGGAGAGACCCAGTACTTC
-	14	TRBV12-3/TRBV12-4	many	TRBJ2-3	CASRQTPGTDTQYF	TGTGCCAGCAGACAGACCCCCGGGACCGATACGCAGTATTTT
TRBD1	16	TRBV14	-	TRBJ2-7	CASSQVSGQVAYEQYF	TGTGCCAGCAGCCAGGTCTCGGGACAGGTCGCCTACGAGCAGTACTTC
-	14	TRBV14	few	TRBJ2-1	CASNLLGRDNEQFF	TGTGCCAGCAACTTGTTGGGGAGAGACAATGAGCAGTTCTTC
-	13	TRBV7-2	few	TRBJ2-3	CASSRHSRDTQYF	TGTGCCAGCAGCCGACACAGCCGAGATACGCAGTATTTT
TRBD2	18	TRBV9	few	TRBJ2-3	CASSVFARGGLLTDTQYF	TGTGCCAGCAGCGTCTTCGCACGGGGGGGCTTGTTGACAGATACGCAGTATTTT
TRBD2	14	TRBV18	few	TRBJ2-1	CASSQSGRLNEQFF	TGTGCCAGCTCACAGAGCGGGAGGTTAAATGAGCAGTTCTTC